This is a list of T cell receptor beta chains from one sample in a study of blood T cell repertoires in COVID-19. The table came from immunoSEQ multiplex PCR; TCRdb's copy has only in-frame clones and leaves some out. The data show roughly 280,000 clones, around four fifths seen once. Input material: peripheral blood. Receptors originate from a man aged 60 to 69 with acute or convalescent COVID-19. Each CDR3 is given with its conserved first and last residue. A D gene is named only where the DNA matches it firmly. Clone size is shown for a subset of rows, as once, few, many or a class of expanded clone.

v_gene,j_gene,abundance,d_gene,CDR3nt,CDR3aa
TRBV7-3,TRBJ2-1,.,TRBD2,TGTGCCAGCAGCTTACCCAGCGGGGGAATAAATGAGCAGTTCTTC,CASSLPSGGINEQFF
TRBV30,TRBJ1-3,.,.,TGTGCCCCCCGGAGGGAAGAAGTCTCTGGAAACACCATATATTTT,CAPRREEVSGNTIYF
TRBV15,TRBJ1-2,once,.,TGTGCCACCAGCAGAGAATTGGCAAGAAACTATGGCTACACCTTC,CATSRELARNYGYTF
TRBV27,TRBJ2-7,.,TRBD1,TGTGCCAGCAGTTTGATCGGGACAGGGTCCTACGAGCAGTACTTC,CASSLIGTGSYEQYF
TRBV7-3,TRBJ2-3,once,TRBD1,TGTGCCAGCAGCTCTAAGCTTACAGGGGTAGATACGCAGTATTTT,CASSSKLTGVDTQYF
TRBV7-3,TRBJ2-3,.,.,TGTGCCAGCAGCTCCCCGAGCACAGATACGCAGTATTTT,CASSSPSTDTQYF
TRBV7-6,TRBJ2-1,few,.,TGTGCCAGCAGCTTATCCGGACAGACCTACAATGAGCAGTTCTTC,CASSLSGQTYNEQFF
TRBV5-1,TRBJ1-5,few,TRBD1,TGCGCCAGCAGCTTGGGGACAGGGGGCAATCAGCCCCAGCATTTT,CASSLGTGGNQPQHF
TRBV4-3,TRBJ2-7,.,.,TGCGCCAGCAGCCAAGAAGCGAGCGGCGAATACGAGCAGTACTTC,CASSQEASGEYEQYF
TRBV4-2,TRBJ2-4,.,.,TGTGCCAGCAGCCAAGCTGTTTCATGGGCAGGGTCGGATCGAGCCAAAAACATTCAGTACTTC,CASSQAVSWAGSDRAKNIQYF
TRBV5-1,TRBJ2-5,.,TRBD1,TGCGCCAGCAGCTTGGGATCAGGGGGCTGGGAGACCCAGTACTTC,CASSLGSGGWETQYF
TRBV19,TRBJ2-1,.,.,TGTGCCAGTAGTAAAGGTGTGGGGGGCAGGGGGTCCTACAATGAGCAGTTCTTC,CASSKGVGGRGSYNEQFF
TRBV19,TRBJ2-7,.,TRBD1,TGTGCCAGTAGTCCTCAAGGGGGACAGGCGGCACAGTACTTC,CASSPQGGQAAQYF
TRBV6-1,TRBJ2-7,.,.,TGTGCCAGCACTGAACGTCTTTCCTACGAGCAGTACTTC,CASTERLSYEQYF
TRBV30,TRBJ1-1,.,.,TGTGCCTGGAGTATTCAAGGAGACACTGAAGCTTTCTTT,CAWSIQGDTEAFF
TRBV4-2,TRBJ2-5,.,.,TGTGCCAGCAGCCAAAACCGACTAGACCAAGAGACCCAGTACTTC,CASSQNRLDQETQYF
TRBV7-6,TRBJ2-7,.,.,TGTGCCAGCAGCCAAGACACGCACTCCTACGAGCAGTACTTC,CASSQDTHSYEQYF
TRBV6-5,TRBJ1-2,.,TRBD1,TGTGCCAGCAGTTACTCAACAGGGGCTAACTATGGCTACACCTTC,CASSYSTGANYGYTF
TRBV7-9,TRBJ2-1,.,TRBD2,TGTGCCAGCAGCCCCCCCGGGACTAGCTCCTACAATGAGCAGTTCTTC,CASSPPGTSSYNEQFF
TRBV28,TRBJ1-6,few,TRBD1,TGTGCCAGCAGTTTGCCCGGAACAGGGGTAAATTCACCCCTCCACTTT,CASSLPGTGVNSPLHF
TRBV6-5,TRBJ2-3,once,TRBD2,TGTGCCAGCAGCCCCGGGACTACGCCCGCAACGCAGTATTTT,CASSPGTTPATQYF
TRBV5-6,TRBJ2-5,.,.,TGTGCCAGCAGCTTGGTCGGGGCCACCGGGGGGACCCAGTACTTC,CASSLVGATGGTQYF
TRBV7-7,TRBJ2-1,.,.,TGTGCTAGCAGCTTCCGTCCTGGGGCCGTAGACAATGAGCAGTTCTTC,CASSFRPGAVDNEQFF
TRBV9,TRBJ2-7,.,.,TGTGCCAGCAGTGTAACAGCCTCCTACGAGCAGTACTTC,CASSVTASYEQYF
TRBV5-4,TRBJ1-4,few,.,TGTGCCATGAACCGGGCTAATGAAAAACTGTTTTTT,CAMNRANEKLFF
TRBV4-3,TRBJ2-1,.,TRBD1,TGCGCCAGCAGCCCCACAGACAGGGAATTTGAGCAGTTCTTC,CASSPTDREFEQFF
TRBV19,TRBJ1-2,once,TRBD1,TGTGCCAGTACCAAAAGGGGGCAGGACTACTATGGCTACACCTTC,CASTKRGQDYYGYTF
TRBV19,TRBJ2-5,few,.,TGTGCCAGCGGACCGACAACAGGAGAGACCCAGTACTTC,CASGPTTGETQYF
TRBV6-1,TRBJ1-1,.,.,TGTGCCAGCAGTGAAGGTGGCATGAACACTGAAGCTTTCTTT,CASSEGGMNTEAFF
TRBV6-5,TRBJ1-2,.,.,TGTGCCAGCAGGTGGGGGGGGGCTAACTATGGCTACACCTTC,CASRWGGANYGYTF